These 2 T cell receptor beta chains originate from one sample sequenced in a study of T cells in women clearing cervical HPV infection. Assay used: immunoSEQ multiplex PCR; TCRdb lists only in-frame clones, some missing. The repertoire table contains roughly 30,000 clones. Sequenced sample: blood buffy coat. The receptors originated from a woman aged 18 to 75 with a cervical HPV16 infection that either progressed to CIN3+ or cleared (not recorded which).

As for this clone: Coverage ceases 3 residues before the CDR3 finishes, and the germline J gene fills in the end. This chain connects TRBV19 to TRBJ1-1, with 8 bases aligning to TRBD1. This CDR3 is built from 14 residues. Per germline, CDR1 LNHDA and CDR2 SQIVND (reference sequence). The CDR3: CASSIEGTGGEAFF. CDR3 DNA, as far as it was read: TGTGCCAGTAGTATAGAGGGAACAGGGGGAGAA.

Note on this clone: The read comes to an end 3 residues before the CDR3 does, leaving the germline J gene to fill in the end. V is TRBV2 and J is TRBJ2-3; TRBD2 matches 9 bases. The germline V gene encodes CDR1 SNHLY and CDR2 FYNNEI. J was trimmed by 5 bases and V by 5 bases; bases with no gene match: 5. The CDR3 sequence is 14 residues long. The part of the CDR3 DNA that was read is TGTGCCAGCAGTTTAGCGGGAGCGGGAGATACG. This translates into CASSLAGAGDT. The full-length CDR3 reads as CASSLAGAGDTQYF. Full variable domain (outside the CDR3, taken from reference TRBV2 and TRBJ2-3): EPEVTQTPSHQVTQMGQEVILRCVPISNHLYFYWYRQILGQKVEFLVSFYNNEISEKSEIFDDQFSVERPDGSNFTLKIRSTKLEDSAMYFCASSLAGAGDTQYFGPGTRLTVL.